Given below is one TCR beta chain in context. A read error is likely here: a far larger clone is one base away. iRepertoire HTBI primers and Arm-PCR of CDR3 regions built TCR beta libraries. In the study's own analysis: From all samples, identification returned 14 TRBJ and approximately 61 TRBV segments. TCRdb fed the multiplex PCR reads into MiXCR, producing one record per CDR3 protein. TCRdb, rather than the study authors, made the V and J calls. The data show some 340,000 distinct CDR3 sequences, 12% seen once. The data originate from a study of regulatory T cells in long-lasting Graves disease. Regarding time point: newly diagnosed GD, antithyroid drugs for less than 3 months. The authors made the TCR library using RNA they extracted from PBMCs. This sample also belongs to another study, concerning T cells in Graves' hyperthyroidism and ophthalmopathy. This second report adds: Using the HTBI primer set, a first-round RT-PCR was run on the TCR CDR3.

This sequence was found in a woman between 18 and 30 years old with Graves disease. The sequences come from peripheral blood mononuclear cells (PBMCs), collected at new diagnosis, from a patient treated with antithyroid drugs.

As DNA, the CDR3 is TGTGCCAGCAGTTTCCCCCGGACTAGCGGACCATTTACCCACAATGAGCAGTTCTTC. Translating gives CASSFPRTSGPFTHNEQFF. The V gene is TRBV2, the J gene TRBJ2-1; 10 bases are shared with TRBD2. The V and J ends lost 5 bases and 5 bases, in that order; junction bases with no gene match: 18. The CDR3 sequence is 19 residues long. CDR1 and CDR2 from the germline V gene are SNHLY and FYNNEI. Full variable domain (outside the CDR3, taken from reference TRBV2 and TRBJ2-1): EPEVTQTPSHQVTQMGQEVILRCVPISNHLYFYWYRQILGQKVEFLVSFYNNEISEKSEIFDDQFSVERPDGSNFTLKIRSTKLEDSAMYFCASSFPRTSGPFTHNEQFFGPGTRLTVL.